This T cell receptor beta chain emerged from a study of PD-1 blockade in classical Hodgkin lymphoma. Produced via immunoSEQ multiplex PCR; TCRdb's table is partial and in-frame only. The table records roughly 41,000 clones, 88% of them present only once. For this clone: Its antigen remains unidentified.

General study points: At baseline, newly diagnosed patients reportedly showed less TCR diversity than healthy donors.

The length of the CDR3 is 17 residues. Trimming took off 8 bases at V and 8 bases at J, with 28 bases between the two ends. Per germline, CDR1 SEHNR and CDR2 FQNEAQ (reference sequence). Each of the patients experienced relapse following autologous stem cell transplantation, and their brentuximab vedotin exposure differed. The specimen comprised peripheral blood mononuclear cells (PBMCs), sampled before the second cycle of nivolumab. The chain has TRBV7-9 and TRBJ2-1, with D perhaps matching TRBD2 (5 bases). The sequence was collected from a human donor with classical Hodgkin lymphoma. CDR3 bases: TGTGCCAGCGGGGAAAGGAGCGGTTTGGAGTCCAGCTATGAGCAGTTCTTC. Protein product: CASGERSGLESSYEQFF.